This T cell receptor (beta chain) is from a study of blood T cells in healthy people across ages. Remarks on this clonotype: Its matching antigen is unknown.

Study-wide points: Measured against age, TCR beta diversity per million T cells decreased in a roughly linear manner.

CDR1 is DFQATT and CDR2 is SNEGSKA in the germline V gene (reference sequence). The CDR3 totals 14 residues. A second PCR of 7 to 11 cycles used a sample-barcoded 5' primer and a J-beta primer mix. Per-sample output comprised a minimum of 2.5 million paired-end reads containing CDR3. A single record per CDR3 protein comes from TCRdb applying MiXCR to the 5' RACE reads. Seen here are some 1.7 million distinct CDR3 sequences, 28% observed once, and the top ten hold 7.7%. The rearrangement joins TRBV20-1 to TRBJ2-4, with 7 nucleotides matching TRBD1. The end of the DNA fits TRBJ2-7 better, so the J call may be wrong. The TCR comes from a woman between 25 and 40 years old in good health. The sequenced sample was blood. CDR3 DNA sequence: TGCAGTGCTAGAGACACGGACAGGTCCAACGAGCAGTACTTC. Translated: CSARDTDRSNEQYF.